Listed here are 21 T cell receptor beta chains from one sample, sequenced in a study of blood T cells in healthy people across ages. A second roughly 6 to 12 cycle PCR used barcoded and J-beta primers. One entry per CDR3 protein, called by TCRdb with MiXCR from the 5' RACE reads. The sample has more than 900,000 distinct CDR3 sequences; 25% to 35% are singletons. The same data also contributed to another study, on T cells of mothers and their children.

The material sequenced was blood. The receptors here all came from a woman aged 40-49 years in good health.

There are many counts of this clonotype. This chain joins TRBV3-1 and TRBJ2-7; 7 bases map to TRBD1. The CDR3 consists of 13 residues. The germline V gene encodes CDR1 LGHDT and CDR2 YNNKEL (reference sequence). V lost 4 bases to trimming and J lost 7 bases; unmatched junction nucleotides: 7. The CDR3 bases are TGTGCCAGCAGCCGGAACAGGGGTAGAGAGCAGTACTTC. The encoded protein is CASSRNRGREQYF.

Ten or more counts support this clonotype. V is TRBV29-1 and J is TRBJ1-1; D is uncertain. Trimming removed 3 bases at V and 1 base at J, with 12 bases between. CDR1 SQVTM and CDR2 ANQGSEA come from the germline V gene. CDR3 size: 14 residues. The CDR3 coding sequence is TGCAGCGTTGAGAGGGAGGCGGAGAACACTGAAGCTTTCTTT. Its protein is CSVEREAENTEAFF.

In this sample, this clonotype turned up many times. The chain recombines TRBV29-1 with TRBJ2-7; 9 positions match TRBD1. Germline V CDR1 and CDR2: SQVTM, ANQGSEA. The CDR3 is 14 amino acids. The V gene end was trimmed by 6 bases and the J gene end by 7 bases; junction bases not matched to a gene: 13. CDR3 DNA sequence: TGCAGCGTCCGTTCGACAGGGGGGACCGGGGAGCAGTACTTC. Translation gives CSVRSTGGTGEQYF.

The chain joins TRBV28 to TRBJ2-4; tentatively, D is TRBD1 (5 bases). This CDR3 contains 15 residues. V was pared by 3 bases and J by 6 bases, with 15 bases between. Per the germline V gene, CDR1 is MDHEN and CDR2 is SYDVKM. The CDR3 protein is CASSFQRGSGNIQYF. The CDR3 DNA reads TGTGCCAGCAGTTTTCAAAGGGGCTCGGGAAACATTCAGTACTTC.

The gene calls are TRBV7-9 and TRBJ2-1; D remains unclear. Germline assignment: CDR1 SEHNR and CDR2 FQNEAQ (reference sequence). CDR3 length: 16 residues. Trimming pared 10 bases from V and 1 base from J, leaving 20 bases between. The CDR3 DNA reads as TGTGCCACTACCTATGGGTTCGTGGGTTCCTACAATGAGCAGTTCTTC. Its translation: CATTYGFVGSYNEQFF.

The chain combines TRBV4-1 with TRBJ1-1; the match to TRBD1 covers 7 bases. Germline CDR1 MGHRA, CDR2 YSYEKL. CDR3 length: 14 amino acids. With 8 bases clipped from V and 5 bases from J, the junction kept 11 bases outside the gene matches. The CDR3 protein is CASRASGGSTEAFF. Written as DNA, the CDR3 is TGCGCCAGCCGCGCGTCAGGGGGATCGACTGAAGCTTTCTTT.

The J gene is TRBJ1-2, the V gene TRBV6-5; a weak D match, TRBD1 (6 bases). CDR1 is MNHEY, CDR2 SVGAGI, per germline. The CDR3 extends over 14 amino acids. V was trimmed by 2 bases and J by 4 bases, leaving 11 bases between them. The CDR3 nucleotides read TGTGCCAGCAGTTACCCGGACAGCACCTATGGCTACACCTTC. Protein sequence: CASSYPDSTYGYTF.

Worth noting for this clonotype: This clone may be a read error of a much larger clone one base away. The V call is TRBV18, the J call TRBJ2-7; 8 bases align to TRBD1. Per the germline V gene, CDR1 is KGHSH and CDR2 is LQKENI. The CDR3 has 16 residues. In DNA, the CDR3 is TGTGCCAGCTCACCATTCGACAGGGGAGGATCTGGTGAGCAGGACTTC. Protein: CASSPFDRGGSGEQDF.

On this clonotype itself: This may stem from a read error, because a much larger clone lies one nucleotide away. The V call is TRBV6-2 or TRBV6-3, the J call TRBJ2-5; 7 bases align to TRBD2. Losses at the gene ends were 7 bases for V and 11 bases for J; bases not matched to a gene: 10. CDR1 MNHEY and CDR2 SVGEGT come from the germline V gene. CDR3 length: 12 residues. The CDR3 loop reads CASKRLANEQYF. As DNA, the CDR3 is TGTGCCAGCAAGAGACTAGCAAATGAGCAGTACTTC.

About this clonotype itself: A much bigger clone sits one base away, suggesting this may be a read error. The chain is built from TRBV18 and TRBJ2-7; D possibly corresponds to TRBD1 (7 bases). This CDR3 has 15 amino acids. Germline loops: CDR1 KGHSH, CDR2 LQKENI. CDR3 sequence (DNA): TGTGCCAGCTCACGTGCAGGGGGGCCCTCCTGCGAGCAGTACTTC. As protein: CASSRAGGPSCEQYF. The variable domain in full, completed from reference TRBV18 and TRBJ2-7, reads NAGVMQNPRHLVRRRGQEARLRCSPMKGHSHVYWYRQLPEEGLKFMVYLQKENIIDESGMPKERFSAEFPKEGPSILRIQQVVRGDSAAYFCASSRAGGPSCEQYFGPGTRLTVT.

A single count supports this clonotype. This may stem from a read error, because a much larger clone lies one nucleotide away. This is likely a read error, given that the CDR3 carries no conserved phenylalanine or tryptophan at its end. This chain links TRBV18 with TRBJ1-2; D might be TRBD1 (5 bases). Germline V gene sequence: CDR1 KGHSH, CDR2 LQKENI. Trimming shortened V by 6 bases and J by 4 bases, and 18 bases separated the two germline ends. The CDR3 spans 15 residues. CDR3 sequence (DNA): TGTGCCAGCTCGCCTCAGGACCACAGGAGCTATGGCTACACCTGC. Encoded protein: CASSPQDHRSYGYTC.

A word on this clonotype: A single base separates this from a much larger clone, so it may be a read error. It is likely a read error, because the conserved phenylalanine at the end of the CDR3 is missing. The V and J genes are TRBV20-1 and TRBJ2-5; 9 nucleotides agree with TRBD1. V lost 6 bases, J lost 11 bases, and 19 bases stayed unmatched. CDR3 length: 15 amino acids. Germline lookup yields CDR1 DFQATT and CDR2 SNEGSKA (reference sequence). For the CDR3, the DNA is TGCAGTGCGGAACTTGGAGACAGGGGGATTTGGGAGCAGTACTGC. Translated, it gives CSAELGDRGIWEQYC.

The chain uses TRBV4-3 and TRBJ1-1; 9 nucleotides line up with TRBD1. CDR3 length: 13 amino acids. CDR1 is LGHNA and CDR2 is YSLEER in the germline V gene. V shed 4 bases and J 7 bases; nucleotides not matched to a gene: 4. The CDR3 nucleotides read TGCGCCAGCAGCCCCACAGGGGGCGGTGAAGCTTTCTTT. Its translation is CASSPTGGGEAFF.

The sample holds a few counts of this clonotype. The V call is TRBV15, the J call TRBJ2-7, with TRBD1 as a possible D gene (5 bases). CDR3 length: 15 amino acids. V was clipped by 0 bases and J by 2 bases, with 11 bases between them. Per germline, CDR1 LNHNV and CDR2 YYDKDF (reference sequence). Here the CDR3 reads CATSRDLKGPYEQYF. The CDR3 region has the DNA TGTGCCACCAGCAGAGATCTGAAGGGGCCCTACGAGCAGTACTTC.

This clonotype was observed many times. The CDR3: CSARRPESEQYF. The CDR3 bases are TGCAGTGCTAGGAGACCGGAAAGCGAGCAGTACTTC. This chain uses TRBV20-1 with TRBJ2-7, with D unclear. Germline V gene sequence: CDR1 DFQATT, CDR2 SNEGSKA (reference sequence). CDR3 length: 12 amino acids. Deletions cut 3 bases from V and 6 bases from J, with 12 bases between.

This clonotype has only a few counts. The chain is built from TRBV5-1 and TRBJ2-7; 9 nucleotides align to TRBD2. There are 15 residues in the CDR3. Germline trimming cut 0 bases from V and 7 bases from J; bases unmatched to any gene: 8. Germline V gene sequence: CDR1 SGHRS, CDR2 YFSETQ. The CDR3 region is CASSLVSSGAGEQYF. The DNA of the CDR3 is TGCGCCAGCAGCTTGGTTTCTAGCGGGGCGGGGGAGCAGTACTTC.

The sample holds a few counts of this clonotype. The junction shows a germline mismatch at one end, possibly a read error. The gene calls are TRBV28 and TRBJ2-7; D is possibly TRBD2 (5 bases). This CDR3 comprises 13 residues. Germline V lookup: CDR1 MDHEN, CDR2 SYDVKM. The CDR3 here is CTAERDFFYEQYF. Written as DNA, the CDR3 is TGCACCGCCGAGAGGGATTTTTTCTACGAGCAGTACTTC.

The chain couples TRBV29-1 to TRBJ2-6, with a tentative D call TRBD2 (5 bases). Germline CDR1 SQVTM, CDR2 ANQGSEA. V lost 6 bases, J lost 4 bases, and 16 bases lay in between. The CDR3 is 15 amino acids. The CDR3 reads CSVVLEGRGANVLTF. The CDR3 DNA reads TGCAGCGTGGTACTCGAGGGTAGGGGGGCCAACGTCCTGACTTTC.

V is TRBV28 and J is TRBJ2-2; 9 positions match TRBD1. The CDR3 loop spans 15 amino acids. Germline V gene data show CDR1 as MDHEN and CDR2 as SYDVKM. After removal of 4 bases from V and 5 bases from J, the junction contained 5 bases not matched to a gene. For the CDR3, the DNA is TGTGCCAGCAGTTCCCTGGGACAGGGAACCGGGGAGCTGTTTTTT. It encodes CASSSLGQGTGELFF. Using reference TRBV28 and TRBJ2-2 for the parts outside the CDR3, the full variable domain is DVKVTQSSRYLVKRTGEKVFLECVQDMDHENMFWYRQDPGLGLRLIYFSYDVKMKEKGDIPEGYSVSREKKERFSLILESASTNQTSMYLCASSSLGQGTGELFFGEGSRLTVL.

There are a few counts of this clonotype. The gene calls are TRBV25-1 and TRBJ1-4; 7 nucleotides agree with TRBD1. The CDR3 totals 14 residues. Germline V gives CDR1 MGHDK, CDR2 SYGVNS. The ends lost 6 bases at V and 3 bases at J; junction bases unmatched: 4. The CDR3, as DNA: TGTGCCAGCAGCGACAGGGCAGCTAATGAAAAACTGTTTTTT. Translation: CASSDRAANEKLFF. Supplemented by reference TRBV25-1 and TRBJ1-4, the full variable domain reads EADIYQTPRYLVIGTGKKITLECSQTMGHDKMYWYQQDPGMELHLIHYSYGVNSTEKGDLSSESTVSRIRTEHFPLTLESARPSHTSQYLCASSDRAANEKLFFGSGTQLSVL.

The chain couples TRBV4-3 to TRBJ2-7, with 12 bases identical to TRBD1. Germline-derived CDR1 and CDR2 are LGHNA and YSLEER. The CDR3 loop spans 17 amino acids. V gave up 4 bases and J gave up 5 bases; unmatched junction bases: 12. CDR3 sequence: CASSRNPSGTGGDEQYF. CDR3 nucleotide sequence: TGCGCCAGCAGCCGAAATCCCTCCGGGACAGGGGGCGACGAGCAGTACTTC.